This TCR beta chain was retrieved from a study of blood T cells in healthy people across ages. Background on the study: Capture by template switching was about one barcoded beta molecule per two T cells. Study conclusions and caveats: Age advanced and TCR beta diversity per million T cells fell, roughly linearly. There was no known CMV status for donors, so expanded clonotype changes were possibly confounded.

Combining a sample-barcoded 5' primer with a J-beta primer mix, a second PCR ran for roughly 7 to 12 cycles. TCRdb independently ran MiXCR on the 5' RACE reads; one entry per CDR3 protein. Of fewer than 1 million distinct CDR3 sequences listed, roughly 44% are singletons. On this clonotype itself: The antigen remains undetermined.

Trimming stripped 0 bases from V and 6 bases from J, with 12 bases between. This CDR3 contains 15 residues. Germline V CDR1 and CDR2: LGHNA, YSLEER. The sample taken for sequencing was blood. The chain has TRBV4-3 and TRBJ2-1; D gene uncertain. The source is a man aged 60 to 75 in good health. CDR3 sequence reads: CASSQDFTVINEQFF. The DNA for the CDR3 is TGCGCCAGCAGCCAAGATTTCACAGTTATCAATGAGCAGTTCTTC.